The 24 T cell receptor beta chains below come from one sample, sequenced in a study of identical twins (dated by TCRdb to about 2016). Libraries were made using 5' RACE. TCRdb records Illumina HiSeq 2000 as the sequencer. TCRdb ran its own pipeline on the public reads, namely fastp trimming at Q25 and MiXCR clone calling, and kept in-frame beta chains. Rows are unified per CDR3 protein, each entry keeping the most common DNA and genes. This sample is represented by roughly 690,000 distinct CDR3 sequences; 5.5% to 7.5% of them were singletons. The top ten clones comprise 1.5% to 2% of the sample. Sequencing was carried out using naive T cells sorted from blood. Reading the label with the study, this specimen's cell subset or site is: cells isolated with a human naive T-cell isolation kit. The receptors shown here come from a man aged 18 to 29 in good health.

This chain joins TRBV27 and TRBJ2-3; a possible D gene is TRBD1 (5 bases). Trimming pared 5 bases from V and 0 bases from J, leaving 9 bases between. Germline values: CDR1 MNHEY, CDR2 SMNVEV (reference sequence). This CDR3 contains 14 residues. CDR3 sequence reads: CASSDSTSTDTQYF. The DNA of the CDR3 is TGTGCCAGCAGTGACAGCACTAGCACAGATACGCAGTATTTT.

The chain uses TRBV11-2 and TRBJ2-2, with D possibly being TRBD1 (6 bases). CDR1 SGHAT and CDR2 FQNNGV come from the germline V gene. CDR3 length equals 15 residues. V dropped 3 bases and J dropped 4 bases, with 12 bases sitting between them. CDR3 in DNA: TGTGCCAGCAGCTTCGGCAGGGGTCTCACCGGGGAGCTGTTTTTT. Its translation: CASSFGRGLTGELFF.

This clonotype has more than one count but fewer than ten. This CDR3 is CSVGSSGSHYEQYF. DNA for the CDR3: TGCAGCGTTGGGTCCAGCGGGAGTCACTACGAGCAGTACTTC. The chain joins TRBV29-1 to TRBJ2-7, with 8 nucleotides matching TRBD2. Germline-derived CDR1 and CDR2 are SQVTM and ANQGSEA. The CDR3 has 14 residues. With V trimmed by 4 bases and J by 3 bases, 8 bases remained unmatched.

A word on this clonotype: This clone may be a read error of a much larger clone one base away. The gene calls are TRBV12-3 or TRBV12-4 and TRBJ1-2; 7 bases fit TRBD1. This CDR3 spans 13 amino acids. V was clipped by 6 bases and J by 2 bases; unmatched bases: 3. DNA for the CDR3: TGTGCCAGCAGACTACAGGGGAACTATGGCTACACCTTC. It encodes CASRLQGNYGYTF.

This clonotype came up many times. CDR3 sequence: CASSSPLAGVPSSYNEQFF. CDR3 nucleotides: TGTGCCAGCAGTTCCCCCCTAGCGGGAGTGCCCAGCTCCTACAATGAGCAGTTCTTC. The rearrangement uses TRBV12-3 or TRBV12-4 and TRBJ2-1, with 10 bases identical to TRBD2. The CDR3 spans 19 residues. J lost 0 bases, V lost 4 bases, and 12 bases had no gene match.

This clonotype was seen ten or more times. The rearrangement links TRBV12-3 or TRBV12-4 to TRBJ2-2; TRBD1 matches 10 bases. J gave up 6 bases and V 7 bases, and 11 bases lay outside the gene matches. This CDR3 has 16 residues. In DNA form, the CDR3 reads TGTGCCAGCATCCCACTGGGACAGGGGAAGGCCGGGGAGCTGTTTTTT. Protein product: CASIPLGQGKAGELFF.

V is TRBV7-9 and J is TRBJ2-2; 13 bases align to TRBD2. This CDR3 region has 17 residues. After removal of 5 bases from V and 8 bases from J, the junction contained 11 bases not matched to a gene. The germline V gene has CDR1 SEHNR and CDR2 FQNEAQ (reference sequence). CDR3 sequence reads: CASSPGLAGAPGGELFF. In nucleotides, the CDR3 is TGTGCCAGCAGCCCCGGACTAGCGGGAGCCCCGGGTGGGGAGCTGTTTTTT.

The table lists this clonotype with many counts. The chain carries TRBV12-3 or TRBV12-4 and TRBJ1-2; D gene ambiguous. The CDR3 totals 14 residues. Trimming removed 1 base from V and 0 bases from J, with 6 bases in between. The CDR3 DNA sequence: TGTGCCAGCAGTTTAGTACCATCTAACTATGGCTACACCTTC. This encodes CASSLVPSNYGYTF.

This clonotype has just a few counts. V gene TRBV6-2 or TRBV6-3 combines with J gene TRBJ2-7; D not resolved. CDR3 length: 12 residues. Germline values: CDR1 MNHEY, CDR2 SVGEGT. V lost 4 bases, J lost 3 bases, and 7 bases lay in between. CDR3 nucleotides: TGTGCCAGCAGTTGGGCCAACTACGAGCAGTACGTC. It encodes CASSWANYEQYV.

This clonotype was recorded a few times. The chain joins TRBV7-9 to TRBJ1-1; tentative D call: TRBD1 (5 bases). Per germline, CDR1 SEHNR and CDR2 FQNEAQ (reference sequence). The length of the CDR3 is 13 residues. V was trimmed by 8 bases and J by 4 bases, leaving 14 bases between them. The CDR3 DNA sequence: TGTGCCAGCGGGGGAGGGGTTACCACTGAAGCTTTCTTT. Translated, it gives CASGGGVTTEAFF.

This clonotype has a handful of counts. The J gene is TRBJ2-1, the V gene TRBV19; TRBD1 matches 10 bases. This CDR3 has 16 residues. V was clipped by 7 bases and J by 4 bases; unmatched bases: 10. The germline V gene has CDR1 LNHDA and CDR2 SQIVND (reference sequence). DNA of the CDR3: TGTGCCAGTAAAAGGGGAGGGACAGGGGATTACAATGAGCAGTTCTTC. It specifies CASKRGGTGDYNEQFF.

On this clonotype: Its ends do not fully match the called genes, so a read error is possible. The chain is built from TRBV5-5 and TRBJ1-5; no clear D. The CDR3 runs 15 residues. CDR1 and CDR2 from the germline V gene are SGHKS and YYEKEE (reference sequence). The CDR3 spells CTSSFLRGSSQPQHF. CDR3 nucleotides: TGTACCAGCAGCTTCCTCCGGGGATCGAGTCAGCCCCAGCATTTT.

A few counts support this clonotype. The V gene is TRBV9, the J gene TRBJ2-1; a weak D match, TRBD1 (6 bases). Germline values: CDR1 SGDLS, CDR2 YYNGEE. This CDR3 has 15 residues. Trimming took 0 bases from V and 7 from J, leaving 14 bases between them. The CDR3 DNA is TGTGCCAGCAGCGTAGGGGCAGGGGCAGAGAATGAGCAGTTCTTC. Translated: CASSVGAGAENEQFF.

This clonotype was detected many times. This chain links TRBV10-3 with TRBJ2-7; 7 nucleotides align to TRBD1. The J segment lost 5 bases and the V segment lost 6 bases, leaving 7 bases of the junction unmatched. Germline-derived CDR1 and CDR2 are ENHRY and SYGVKD. There are 13 residues in the CDR3. The CDR3 here is CAIRSGTEDEQYV. The DNA for the CDR3 is TGTGCCATCAGATCCGGGACAGAAGACGAGCAGTACGTC.

This clonotype was observed many times. J is TRBJ1-4 and V is TRBV12-3 or TRBV12-4, with a weak D call TRBD1 (6 bases). This CDR3 spans 13 amino acids. V was clipped by 6 bases and J by 8 bases, with 13 bases between them. DNA of the CDR3: TGTGCCAGCAGCGCAGGGGTAGGGGAAAAACTGTTTTTT. Translation: CASSAGVGEKLFF.

This clonotype was recorded once. The chain employs TRBV4-2 and TRBJ2-1, with 13 bases matching TRBD2. J was trimmed by 8 bases and V by 2 bases; bases with no gene match: 15. Germline CDR1 reads LGHNA; CDR2 reads YNFKEQ. This CDR3 region has 19 residues. Written as DNA, the CDR3 is TGTGCCAGCAGCCAACCGGGACTAGCGGGAAGGCCGAGTTTCTATGAGCAGTTCTTC. This codes for CASSQPGLAGRPSFYEQFF.

This clonotype came up many times. This rearrangement joins TRBV29-1 to TRBJ2-6; the D gene could be TRBD1 or TRBD2 (5 bases each). This CDR3 spans 16 amino acids. V lost 1 base, J lost 3 bases, and 13 bases lay in between. Germline CDR1 reads SQVTM; CDR2 reads ANQGSEA. The CDR3 region is CSVEGLGVGGANVLTF. The CDR3, as DNA: TGCAGCGTTGAAGGTCTGGGGGTAGGTGGGGCCAACGTCCTGACTTTC.

This clonotype was observed many times. V gene TRBV12-3 or TRBV12-4 combines with J gene TRBJ2-7, with TRBD2 identical over 11 bases. The junction had 11 bases not matched to a gene; V was cut back by 7 bases and J by 3 bases. CDR3 length equals 16 residues. The CDR3 protein is CASTKGTSGSFYEQYV. CDR3 nucleotides: TGTGCCAGCACGAAAGGAACTAGCGGGAGTTTCTACGAGCAGTACGTC.

This clonotype appeared many times. This CDR3 is CATSDSGRAGYNEQFF. The CDR3, as DNA: TGTGCCACCAGTGATTCCGGTCGGGCAGGCTACAATGAGCAGTTCTTC. This sequence joins TRBV24-1 and TRBJ2-1; no definite D call. CDR1 is KGHDR, CDR2 SFDVKD, per germline. The length of the CDR3 is 16 residues. V was trimmed by 2 bases and J by 3 bases, leaving 13 bases between them.

In its sample, this clonotype was seen a few times. Germline is not matched at one junction end, which may reflect a read error. The chain is built from TRBV7-6 and TRBJ2-1; D might be TRBD1 or TRBD2, each matching 6 bases. This CDR3 is 13 amino acids long. Germline CDR1 SGHVS, CDR2 FNYEAQ. CDR3 amino acids: CASSRGWGRDEVF. CDR3 bases: TGTGCCAGCAGCCGAGGGTGGGGGCGGGATGAGGTCTTC.

This clonotype was counted at least ten times. The chain employs TRBV20-1 and TRBJ2-3; TRBD2 matches at 12 bases. J lost 0 bases, V lost 5 bases, and 6 bases had no gene match. The V gene's germline CDR1 is DFQATT and CDR2 SNEGSKA (reference sequence). This CDR3 has 16 residues. The CDR3 DNA reads as TGCAGTGCTCGCCCTAGCGGGAGGGCTAGCACAGATACGCAGTATTTT. Amino acids: CSARPSGRASTDTQYF.

This clonotype occurred many times. The V call is TRBV20-1, the J call TRBJ2-1; tentative D call: TRBD1 (5 bases). CDR3 size: 12 residues. Per germline, CDR1 DFQATT and CDR2 SNEGSKA (reference sequence). V was cut by 4 bases and J by 7 bases, with 11 bases left in between. The CDR3 bases are TGCAGTGCTATCCGCCAGGGAAATGAGCAGTTCTTC. Protein: CSAIRQGNEQFF.

The chain uses TRBV21-1 and TRBJ1-5; TRBD1 is taken as the D call from the table, unchecked against the DNA. TRBV21-1 represents a pseudogene. The CDR3 covers 16 residues. The CDR3 nucleotides are TGTGCCAGCAGCGTTAGGGACAGGGGGCTTGCGGAGCCCCAGCATTTT. It translates to CASSVRDRGLAEPQHF.

This clonotype has more than one count but fewer than ten. The V gene is TRBV12-3 or TRBV12-4, the J gene TRBJ2-2; D is perhaps TRBD2 (5 bases). The CDR3 extends over 14 amino acids. V lost 5 bases and J 6 bases, leaving 13 bases between the germline ends. CDR3 nucleotide sequence: TGTGCCAGCAGTCCAACTAGGCCGGCCGGGGAGCTGTTTTTT. Encoded protein: CASSPTRPAGELFF.